This is a list of T cell receptor beta chains from one sample in a study of OX40 agonist ivuxolimab in advanced cancers. Produced via immunoSEQ multiplex PCR; TCRdb's table is partial and in-frame only. Of about 58,000 clones in the sample, 82% were seen once. Sample: CD4+ or CD8+ T cells sorted from blood, taken in a trial of the OX40 agonist ivuxolimab. The source of these receptors is an adult with an advanced solid tumor such as melanoma, head and neck, liver or kidney cancer. CDR3s include the opening cysteine and the closing phenylalanine or tryptophan. D genes are given only for firm matches.

cdr3_aa j_call d_call v_call
CASSLSLMGAGELFF TRBJ2-2 NA TRBV11-2
CASSEFGNTIYF TRBJ1-3 NA TRBV2
CASSGATGSNYGYTF TRBJ1-2 TRBD1 TRBV18
CATSRGQPINYGYTF TRBJ1-2 NA TRBV15
CSVEPGGGYGYTF TRBJ1-2 NA TRBV29-1
CSAPHNEKLFF TRBJ1-4 NA TRBV20-1
CASSLPPGQGKTQYF TRBJ2-5 TRBD1 TRBV13
CATSRVGLGQGPGGDNEKLFF TRBJ1-4 TRBD1 TRBV15
CASSRRGARETQYF TRBJ2-5 NA TRBV5-5
CASTLPGTEAFF TRBJ1-1 NA TRBV7-9
CANRGWGQTYEQYF TRBJ2-7 NA TRBV2
CASSPRTESSGNTIYF TRBJ1-3 NA TRBV7-2
CASSPSGETQYF TRBJ2-5 NA TRBV7-6
CASSLGAAVYNSPLHF TRBJ1-6 NA TRBV7-9
CASSVGPQFTDTQYF TRBJ2-3 NA TRBV11-3
CASSEALPRSSYEQYF TRBJ2-7 NA TRBV6-1
CASSLWTSGPIGPDTQYF TRBJ2-3 TRBD2 TRBV27
CASSPLGQPNSPKNIQYF TRBJ2-4 NA TRBV18
CAISEDRDRVYTEAFF TRBJ1-1 TRBD1 TRBV10-3
CASSSTGSQPQHF TRBJ1-5 TRBD1 TRBV18
CSVDERGSGSWNEQFF TRBJ2-1 NA TRBV29-1
CASSIQGLDQETQYF TRBJ2-5 NA TRBV2
CSVEVTYGYTF TRBJ1-2 NA TRBV29-1
CASSHTRVRTQYF TRBJ2-5 NA TRBV5-6
CSVDRDGYTF TRBJ1-2 TRBD1 TRBV29-1
CASSLAGTSGYEQYF TRBJ2-7 TRBD2 TRBV7-6
CASSEMTLAKNIQYF TRBJ2-4 NA TRBV2
CASSQEQGNYGYTF TRBJ1-2 NA TRBV4-1
CASSDGGGPRTEAFF TRBJ1-1 NA TRBV6-1
CASSLWGSGGSRQYF TRBJ2-3 TRBD2 TRBV5-8
CASSLSRGNQPQHF TRBJ1-5 NA TRBV5-5
CASSSGTRGVGVRGTQYF TRBJ2-5 TRBD2 TRBV7-8
CASSFLGGEAFF TRBJ1-1 NA TRBV19
CASSFLGANEKLFF TRBJ1-4 NA TRBV5-5
CASSLLGQYSNQPQHF TRBJ1-5 TRBD1 TRBV5-6
CSAGQGGAGNTIYF TRBJ1-3 TRBD1 TRBV29-1
CASGLEEEAFF TRBJ1-1 NA TRBV12-5
CASSLRDRGGSPLHF TRBJ1-6 TRBD1 TRBV5-1
CATSRVFAGYGYTF TRBJ1-2 NA TRBV15
CASSLAGLRFTNEKLFF TRBJ1-4 NA TRBV5-1
CASSIQGQETQYF TRBJ2-5 NA TRBV19
CASSVNGAGGTGELFF TRBJ2-2 TRBD2 TRBV9
CASSDAGTRKNIQYF TRBJ2-4 TRBD2 TRBV25-1
CASSPGVGYEQYF TRBJ2-7 NA TRBV11-3
CASGPSAGATGELFF TRBJ2-2 NA TRBV7-7
CASSVAPTGYEQYF TRBJ2-7 NA TRBV9
CASSVGVGGGNTIYF TRBJ1-3 NA TRBV9
CSTPRVGGTDTQYF TRBJ2-3 NA TRBV29-1
CASSMGLAYSTDTQYF TRBJ2-3 NA TRBV19
CASSQVGKGFVDGYTF TRBJ1-2 NA TRBV14